The 21 T cell receptor beta chains listed next were all sequenced from one sample in a study of cytomegalovirus exposure and HLA in healthy donors. 60 Vbeta and 13 Jbeta primers were used in PCR. Repertoires were generated with immunoSEQ multiplex PCR, while TCRdb's copy carries only in-frame clones and drops some. The profile covers 150,000 to 200,000 clones, with roughly 75% appearing a single time and roughly 8% taken by the ten largest. The sample was PBMCs. These receptors were collected from a woman in her forties in good health and CMV-seropositive.

The V call is TRBV9, the J call TRBJ2-1; 9 bases are shared with TRBD2. The CDR3 consists of 16 residues. V lost 2 bases to trimming and J lost 5 bases; unmatched junction nucleotides: 8. Per the germline V gene, CDR1 is SGDLS and CDR2 is YYNGEE. CDR3 protein: CASSVTMAGGNNEQFF. Here the CDR3 DNA reads TGTGCCAGCAGCGTTACAATGGCGGGGGGGAACAATGAGCAGTTCTTC.

This rearrangement joins TRBV27 to TRBJ1-2, with 8 bases aligning to TRBD1. The J segment lost 12 bases and the V segment lost 6 bases, leaving 18 bases of the junction unmatched. In germline, CDR1 is MNHEY, CDR2 SMNVEV (reference sequence). The CDR3 runs to 15 residues. CDR3 sequence: CASSYTGRSGGFHTF. The CDR3, as DNA: TGTGCCAGCAGCTACACGGGGAGGTCAGGGGGCTTCCACACCTTC.

The chain is built from TRBV7-9 and TRBJ1-1; D uncertain. V was shortened by 1 base and J by 7 bases, with 7 bases between the two germline ends. The germline V gene has CDR1 SEHNR and CDR2 FQNEAQ (reference sequence). This CDR3 spans 12 amino acids. The CDR3 loop reads CASSLEVGEAFF. CDR3 sequence (DNA): TGTGCCAGCAGCTTAGAAGTCGGTGAAGCTTTCTTT.

Concerning this clone itself: An end of the junction does not agree with germline; a read error may underlie this. The gene calls are TRBV28 and TRBJ2-7; tentatively, D is TRBD2 (8 bases). CDR1 MDHEN and CDR2 SYDVKM come from the germline V gene. The CDR3 loop spans 13 amino acids. This CDR3 is CASSLLSGRGPAF. CDR3 nucleotide sequence: TGTGCCAGCAGTTTATTGTCCGGGAGGGGGCCAGCTTTC.

V gene TRBV2 combines with J gene TRBJ2-4; perhaps TRBD1 as D (7 bases). Trimming stripped 5 bases from V and 1 base from J, with 15 bases between. The germline gives CDR1 SNHLY, CDR2 FYNNEI. The CDR3 is 16 amino acids. The CDR3 nucleotides are TGTGCCAGCAGTCCCAGGGGGACTCGCGCCAAAAACATTCAGTACTTC. It translates to CASSPRGTRAKNIQYF. The variable domain in full, completed from reference TRBV2 and TRBJ2-4, reads EPEVTQTPSHQVTQMGQEVILRCVPISNHLYFYWYRQILGQKVEFLVSFYNNEISEKSEIFDDQFSVERPDGSNFTLKIRSTKLEDSAMYFCASSPRGTRAKNIQYFGAGTRLSVL.

This clone was detected a few times. This chain uses TRBV2 with TRBJ1-3; no definite D call. Trimming shortened V by 9 bases and J by 0 bases, and 12 bases separated the two germline ends. Germline V gene lookup returns CDR1 SNHLY and CDR2 FYNNEI. The CDR3 consists of 14 residues. The CDR3 loop is CASTGTRSGNTIYF. CDR3 bases: TGTGCCAGTACGGGAACACGCTCTGGAAACACCATATATTTT.

The chain joins TRBV28 to TRBJ2-2, with D possibly being TRBD2 (5 bases). Looked up from germline, CDR1 is MDHEN and CDR2 is SYDVKM. Trimming cost V 6 bases and J 5 bases, with 10 bases left between them. CDR3 length equals 13 residues. The CDR3 spells CASSPPGTGELFF. Written as DNA, the CDR3 is TGTGCCAGCAGCCCACCGGGAACCGGGGAGCTGTTTTTT.

The chain couples TRBV7-2 to TRBJ1-2; D is unresolved. The CDR3 consists of 17 residues. Trimming took off 2 bases at V and 0 bases at J, with 16 bases between the two ends. CDR1 SGHTA and CDR2 FQGNSA come from the germline V gene. The CDR3 here is CASSLSGSQYTNYGYTF. In nucleotides, the CDR3 is TGTGCCAGCAGCTTATCGGGTTCTCAGTATACTAACTATGGCTACACCTTC.

This clone was recorded a few times. Other DNA sequences in the sample encode the same CDR3. Here the CDR3 DNA reads TGTGCCAGCACGGACAGGGAGTCTTCACCCCTCCACTTT. This sequence encodes CASTDRESSPLHF. This chain uses TRBV19 with TRBJ1-6; 8 bases match TRBD1. Germline loops: CDR1 LNHDA, CDR2 SQIVND (reference sequence). This CDR3 region has 13 residues. The junction had 7 bases not matched to a gene; V was cut back by 9 bases and J by 9 bases.

This rearrangement joins TRBV7-2 to TRBJ2-7; 10 positions match TRBD1. This CDR3 has 15 residues. V shed 4 bases, J shed 6 bases, and the junction held 9 bases outside the gene matches. Per the germline V gene, CDR1 is SGHTA and CDR2 is FQGNSA. The CDR3 reads CASSSRQGAVTEQYF. Here the CDR3 DNA reads TGTGCCAGCAGCTCTCGACAGGGGGCGGTTACCGAGCAGTACTTC.

The V and J genes are TRBV28 and TRBJ1-4; 7 bases match TRBD1. The CDR3 length is 15 residues. The germline V gene encodes CDR1 MDHEN and CDR2 SYDVKM. After removal of 2 bases from V and 7 bases from J, the junction contained 7 bases not matched to a gene. The CDR3 region has the DNA TGTGCCAGCAGTTTAAGGGGGCTGAGGAGTGAAAAACTGTTTTTT. Protein product: CASSLRGLRSEKLFF.

The rearrangement joins TRBV27 to TRBJ2-1, with 9 bases identical to TRBD1. J lost 5 bases, V lost 4 bases, and 15 bases had no gene match. The CDR3 has 18 residues. Germline V gene data show CDR1 as MNHEY and CDR2 as SMNVEV (reference sequence). CDR3 coding DNA: TGTGCCAGCAGTTCTCTAACCCTAAGGACAGGGGAGGACAATGAGCAGTTCTTC. Residues: CASSSLTLRTGEDNEQFF.

This clone was found a few times. The chain couples TRBV6-9 to TRBJ1-1; no clear D gene. CDR3 size: 12 residues. Per the germline V gene, CDR1 is MNHGY and CDR2 is SVAAGI. Trimming removed 5 bases from V and 0 bases from J, with 4 bases in between. The CDR3 DNA reads as TGTGCCAGCAGTACAATGAACACTGAAGCTTTCTTT. It is translated as CASSTMNTEAFF.

V gene TRBV6-5 combines with J gene TRBJ2-7, with TRBD1 matching 10 bases. Germline assignment: CDR1 MNHEY and CDR2 SVGAGI. V was clipped by 5 bases and J by 1 base; unmatched bases: 5. This CDR3 has 15 residues. CDR3 nucleotides: TGTGCCAGCAGTAAAGGGACAGGGGCTTCCTACGAGCAGTACTTC. Encoded protein: CASSKGTGASYEQYF.

The V call is TRBV5-4, the J call TRBJ1-6; a weak D match, TRBD1 (5 bases). CDR1 and CDR2 (germline): SGHNT, YYREEE (reference sequence). Trimming took off 4 bases at V and 6 bases at J, with 11 bases between the two ends. The CDR3 spans 14 residues. This CDR3 reads CASSDGTFNSPLHF. The CDR3 DNA follows: TGTGCCAGCAGCGACGGGACTTTTAATTCACCCCTCCACTTT.

This clone was observed a single time. Other DNA sequences in this sample translate to the same CDR3. The V call is TRBV6-5, the J call TRBJ2-7, with 8 nucleotides matching TRBD1. This CDR3 region has 12 residues. The germline gives CDR1 MNHEY, CDR2 SVGAGI. V lost 5 bases and J lost 4; bases outside the gene matches: 1. The CDR3 DNA reads TGTGCCAGCAGTCGACAGGGGTACGAGCAGTACTTC. Translated: CASSRQGYEQYF.

The chain is built from TRBV27 and TRBJ2-1, with 9 bases that match TRBD2. The V segment lost 2 bases and the J segment 12 bases; nucleotides outside the gene matches: 5. This CDR3 comprises 13 residues. The germline CDR1 and CDR2 sequences are MNHEY and SMNVEV (reference sequence). The CDR3 DNA reads TGTGCCAGCAGTTTAGGACTAGCGACGGCGCAGTTCTTC. The encoded protein is CASSLGLATAQFF.

Points on this clone: At one end, the junction sequence differs from germline, possibly due to a read error. The chain is built from TRBV15 and TRBJ1-2; D possibly corresponds to TRBD1 (5 bases). Per the germline V gene, CDR1 is LNHNV and CDR2 is YYDKDF (reference sequence). The length of the CDR3 is 16 residues. This chain's CDR3 is CAASRDRGRVGYGYTF. CDR3 bases: TGTGCCGCCAGCAGAGATCGTGGCAGGGTGGGATATGGCTACACCTTC. Using reference TRBV15 and TRBJ1-2 for the parts outside the CDR3, the full variable domain is DAMVIQNPRYQVTQFGKPVTLSCSQTLNHNVMYWYQQKSSQAPKLLFHYYDKDFNNEADTPDNFQSRRPNTSFCFLDIRSPGLGDTAMYLCAASRDRGRVGYGYTFGSGTRLTVV.

The J gene is TRBJ1-3, the V gene TRBV30; the D gene is possibly TRBD1 (5 bases). The CDR3 is made up of 17 amino acids. Germline V CDR1 and CDR2: GTSNPN, SVGIG (reference sequence). Deletions cut 2 bases from V and 0 bases from J, with 17 bases between. The CDR3 region is CAWSNTHADSSGNTIYF. The CDR3 DNA reads as TGTGCCTGGAGTAATACCCACGCCGACAGCTCTGGAAACACCATATATTTT.

The chain uses TRBV7-9 and TRBJ2-7; 11 bases align to TRBD2. The CDR3 is made up of 15 amino acids. Germline V CDR1 and CDR2: SEHNR, FQNEAQ (reference sequence). The V segment lost 4 bases and the J segment 0 bases; nucleotides outside the gene matches: 2. CDR3 region: CASSSTSGNSYEQYF. CDR3 coding DNA: TGTGCCAGCAGCTCGACTAGCGGGAACTCCTACGAGCAGTACTTC.

The chain uses TRBV25-1 and TRBJ1-2, with 9 nucleotides matching TRBD1. Trimming removed 10 bases from V and 3 bases from J; junction bases left unmatched: 3. Looked up from germline, CDR1 is MGHDK and CDR2 is SYGVNS. The CDR3 consists of 12 residues. The CDR3 reads CATGTGYYGYTF. As DNA, the CDR3 is TGTGCCACCGGGACAGGGTACTATGGCTACACCTTC.